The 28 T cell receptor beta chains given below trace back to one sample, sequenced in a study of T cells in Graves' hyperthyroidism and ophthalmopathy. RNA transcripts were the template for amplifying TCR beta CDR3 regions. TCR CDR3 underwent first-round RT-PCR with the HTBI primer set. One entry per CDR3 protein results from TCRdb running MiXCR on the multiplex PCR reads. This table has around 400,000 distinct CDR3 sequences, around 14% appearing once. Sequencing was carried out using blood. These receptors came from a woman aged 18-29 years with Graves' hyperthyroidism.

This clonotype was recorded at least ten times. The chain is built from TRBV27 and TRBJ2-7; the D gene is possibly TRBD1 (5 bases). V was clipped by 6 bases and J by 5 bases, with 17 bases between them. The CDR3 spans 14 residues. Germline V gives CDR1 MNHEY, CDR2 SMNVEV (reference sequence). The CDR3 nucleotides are TGTGCCAGCAGGGACATAAGTTTAACTAACGAGCAGTACTTC. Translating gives CASRDISLTNEQYF.

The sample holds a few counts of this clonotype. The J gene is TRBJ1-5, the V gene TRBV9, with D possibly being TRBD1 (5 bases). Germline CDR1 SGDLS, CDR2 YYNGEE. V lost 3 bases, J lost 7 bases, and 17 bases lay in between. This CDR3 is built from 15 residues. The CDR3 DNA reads TGTGCCAGCAGCGGGGGGGGATTGAAGGGGCAGCCCCAGCATTTT. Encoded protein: CASSGGGLKGQPQHF.

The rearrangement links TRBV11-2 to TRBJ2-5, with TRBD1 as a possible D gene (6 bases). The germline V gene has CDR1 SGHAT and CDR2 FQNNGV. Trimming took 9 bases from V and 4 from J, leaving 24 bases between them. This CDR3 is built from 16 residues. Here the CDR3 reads CASAPGVRSDSETQYF. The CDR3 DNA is TGTGCCAGTGCCCCAGGGGTACGGTCCGACTCAGAGACCCAGTACTTC.

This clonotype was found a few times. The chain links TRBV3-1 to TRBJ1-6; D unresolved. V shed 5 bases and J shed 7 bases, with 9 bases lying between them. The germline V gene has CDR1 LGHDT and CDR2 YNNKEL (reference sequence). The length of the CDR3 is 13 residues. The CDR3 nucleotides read TGTGCCAGCAGCTACCTCCCGAATTCACCCCTCCACTTT. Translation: CASSYLPNSPLHF.

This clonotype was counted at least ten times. This CDR3 reads CASSLGGMMSPLHF. CDR3 DNA sequence: TGTGCCAGCAGTTTGGGGGGTATGATGTCACCCCTCCACTTT. The chain couples TRBV28 to TRBJ1-6; weak D call: TRBD1 (5 bases). Trimming took 3 bases from V and 10 from J, leaving 13 bases between them. This CDR3 is built from 14 residues. CDR1 and CDR2 from the germline V gene are MDHEN and SYDVKM.

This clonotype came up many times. This CDR3 reads CASSFQRGAGDTQYF. The CDR3 DNA reads TGTGCCAGCAGTTTCCAGCGGGGGGCTGGAGATACGCAGTATTTT. This chain uses TRBV27 with TRBJ2-3; 9 nucleotides align to TRBD2. Losses at the gene ends were 3 bases for V and 5 bases for J; bases not matched to a gene: 6. Germline lookup yields CDR1 MNHEY and CDR2 SMNVEV (reference sequence). CDR3 size: 15 residues.

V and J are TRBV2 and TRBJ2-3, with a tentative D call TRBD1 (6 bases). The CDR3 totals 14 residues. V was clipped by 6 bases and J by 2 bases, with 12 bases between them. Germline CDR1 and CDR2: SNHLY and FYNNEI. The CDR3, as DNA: TGTGCCAGCAGACAAACAGGGTACACAGATACGCAGTATTTT. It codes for CASRQTGYTDTQYF. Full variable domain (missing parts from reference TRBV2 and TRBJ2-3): EPEVTQTPSHQVTQMGQEVILRCVPISNHLYFYWYRQILGQKVEFLVSFYNNEISEKSEIFDDQFSVERPDGSNFTLKIRSTKLEDSAMYFCASRQTGYTDTQYFGPGTRLTVL.

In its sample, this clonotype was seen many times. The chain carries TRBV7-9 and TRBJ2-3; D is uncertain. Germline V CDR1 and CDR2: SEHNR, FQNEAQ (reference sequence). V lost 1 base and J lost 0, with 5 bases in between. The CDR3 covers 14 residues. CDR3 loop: CASSLETSTDTQYF. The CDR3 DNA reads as TGTGCCAGCAGCTTAGAGACCAGCACAGATACGCAGTATTTT. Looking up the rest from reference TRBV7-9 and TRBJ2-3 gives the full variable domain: DTGVSQNPRHKITKRGQNVTFRCDPISEHNRLYWYRQTLGQGPEFLTYFQNEAQLEKSRLLSDRFSAERPKGSFSTLEIQRTEQGDSAMYLCASSLETSTDTQYFGPGTRLTVL.

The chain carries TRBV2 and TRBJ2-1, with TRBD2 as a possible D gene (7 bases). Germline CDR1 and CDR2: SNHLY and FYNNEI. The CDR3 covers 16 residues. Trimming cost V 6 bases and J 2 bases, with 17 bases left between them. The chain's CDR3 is CASREEGGGPYNEQFF. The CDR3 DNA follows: TGTGCCAGCAGGGAGGAGGGGGGGGGGCCCTACAATGAGCAGTTCTTC. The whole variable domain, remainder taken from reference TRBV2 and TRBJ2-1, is EPEVTQTPSHQVTQMGQEVILRCVPISNHLYFYWYRQILGQKVEFLVSFYNNEISEKSEIFDDQFSVERPDGSNFTLKIRSTKLEDSAMYFCASREEGGGPYNEQFFGPGTRLTVL.

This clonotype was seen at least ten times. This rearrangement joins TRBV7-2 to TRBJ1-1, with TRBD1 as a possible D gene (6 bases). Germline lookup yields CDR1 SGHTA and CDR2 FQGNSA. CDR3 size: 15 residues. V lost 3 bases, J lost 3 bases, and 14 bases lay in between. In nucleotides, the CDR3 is TGTGCCAGCAGCTTCTCCGACAGGATCCACACTGAAGCTTTCTTT. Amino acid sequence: CASSFSDRIHTEAFF.

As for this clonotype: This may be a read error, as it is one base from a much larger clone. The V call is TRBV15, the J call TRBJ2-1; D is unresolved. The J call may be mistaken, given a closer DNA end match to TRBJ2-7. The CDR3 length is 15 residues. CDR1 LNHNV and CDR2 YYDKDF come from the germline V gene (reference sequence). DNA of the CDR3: TGTGCCACCAGTTATATAAAGAGCTCCTACAATGAGCAGTACTTC. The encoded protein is CATSYIKSSYNEQYF.

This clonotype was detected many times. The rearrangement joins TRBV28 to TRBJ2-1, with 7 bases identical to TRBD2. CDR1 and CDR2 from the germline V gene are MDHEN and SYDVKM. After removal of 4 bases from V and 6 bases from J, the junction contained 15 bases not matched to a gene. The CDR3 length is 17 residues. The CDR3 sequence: CASSSPYGGRGSNEQFF. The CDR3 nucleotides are TGTGCCAGCAGTTCCCCCTATGGCGGGAGAGGTTCCAATGAGCAGTTCTTC.

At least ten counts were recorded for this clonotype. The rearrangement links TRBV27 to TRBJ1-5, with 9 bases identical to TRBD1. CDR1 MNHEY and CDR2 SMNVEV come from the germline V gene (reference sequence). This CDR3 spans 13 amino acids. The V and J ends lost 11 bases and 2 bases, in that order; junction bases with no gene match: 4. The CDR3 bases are TGTGCCTCGGGACAGGGACGCAATCAGCCCCAGCATTTT. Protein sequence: CASGQGRNQPQHF.

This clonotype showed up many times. CDR3 nucleotides: TGTGCCAGCAGCTTAGATCTCCTCGGGACAGGGTCCTACGAGCAGTACTTC. Encoded protein: CASSLDLLGTGSYEQYF. The V and J genes are TRBV11-3 and TRBJ2-7, with TRBD1 matching 9 bases. The V and J ends lost 0 bases and 1 base, in that order; junction bases with no gene match: 7. From germline, CDR1 is SGHNT and CDR2 YENEEA. The CDR3 contains 17 residues.

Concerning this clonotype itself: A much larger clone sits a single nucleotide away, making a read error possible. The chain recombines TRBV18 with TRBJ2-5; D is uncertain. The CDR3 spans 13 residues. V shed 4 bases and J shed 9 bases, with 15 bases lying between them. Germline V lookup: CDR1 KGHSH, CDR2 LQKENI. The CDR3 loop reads CASSLQDPRPQYF. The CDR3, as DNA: TGTGCCAGCTCACTCCAAGATCCGCGGCCCCAGTACTTC. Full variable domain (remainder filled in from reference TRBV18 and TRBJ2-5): NAGVMQNPRHLVRRRGQEARLRCSPMKGHSHVYWYRQLPEEGLKFMVYLQKENIIDESGMPKERFSAEFPKEGPSILRIQQVVRGDSAAYFCASSLQDPRPQYFGPGTRLLVL.

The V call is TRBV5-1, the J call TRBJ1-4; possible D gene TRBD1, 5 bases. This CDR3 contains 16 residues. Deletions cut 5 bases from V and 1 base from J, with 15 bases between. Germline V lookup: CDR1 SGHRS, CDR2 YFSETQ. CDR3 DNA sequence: TGCGCCAGCAGGGTGGGCAGGGTCGAAACTAATGAAAAACTGTTTTTT. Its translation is CASRVGRVETNEKLFF.

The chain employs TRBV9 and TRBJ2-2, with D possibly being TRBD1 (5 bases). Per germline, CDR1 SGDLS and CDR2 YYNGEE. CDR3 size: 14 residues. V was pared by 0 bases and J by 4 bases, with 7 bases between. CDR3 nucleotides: TGTGCCAGCAGCGTAGGGACACCCACCGGGGAGCTGTTTTTT. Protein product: CASSVGTPTGELFF.

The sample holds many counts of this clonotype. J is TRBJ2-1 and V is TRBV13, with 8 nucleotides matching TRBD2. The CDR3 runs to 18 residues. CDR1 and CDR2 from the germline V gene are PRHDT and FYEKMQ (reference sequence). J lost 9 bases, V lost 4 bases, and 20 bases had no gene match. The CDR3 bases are TGTGCCAGCAGCTCGGGGGGGAGCGGGAGTCAGGGGTTCGGTGAGCAGTTCTTC. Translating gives CASSSGGSGSQGFGEQFF.

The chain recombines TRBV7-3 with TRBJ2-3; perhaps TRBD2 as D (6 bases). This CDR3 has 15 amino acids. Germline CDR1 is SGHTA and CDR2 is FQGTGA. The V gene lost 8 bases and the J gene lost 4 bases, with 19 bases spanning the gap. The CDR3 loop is CASGFRRAGSDTQYF. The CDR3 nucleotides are TGTGCCAGCGGGTTCCGGAGGGCGGGGTCAGATACGCAGTATTTT.

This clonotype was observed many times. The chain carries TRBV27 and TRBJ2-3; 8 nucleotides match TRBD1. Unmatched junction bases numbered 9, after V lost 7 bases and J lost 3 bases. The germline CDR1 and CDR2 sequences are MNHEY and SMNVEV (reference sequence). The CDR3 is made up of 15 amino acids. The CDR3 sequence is CASNPLNRGTDTQYF. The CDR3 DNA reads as TGTGCCAGCAATCCGCTAAACAGGGGGACAGATACGCAGTATTTT.

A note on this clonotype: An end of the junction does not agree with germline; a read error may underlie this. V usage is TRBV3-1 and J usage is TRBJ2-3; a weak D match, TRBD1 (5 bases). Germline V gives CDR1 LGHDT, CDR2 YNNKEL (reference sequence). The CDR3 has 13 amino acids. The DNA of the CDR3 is TGTGCCGGCAGCCAAGGGGCAGCAGATACGCAGTATTTT. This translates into CAGSQGAADTQYF.

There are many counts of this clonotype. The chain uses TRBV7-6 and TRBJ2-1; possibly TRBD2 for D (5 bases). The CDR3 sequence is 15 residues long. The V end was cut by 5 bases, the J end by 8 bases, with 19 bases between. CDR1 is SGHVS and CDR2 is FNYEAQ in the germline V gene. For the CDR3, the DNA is TGTGCCAGCAGCCTAACCCTTCTAGCTGCGGATGAGCAGTTCTTC. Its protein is CASSLTLLAADEQFF.

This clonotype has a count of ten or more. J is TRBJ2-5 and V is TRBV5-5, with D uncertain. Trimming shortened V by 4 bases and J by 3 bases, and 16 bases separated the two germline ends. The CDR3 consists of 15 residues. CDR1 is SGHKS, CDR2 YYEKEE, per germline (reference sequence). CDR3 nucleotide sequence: TGTGCCAGCAGCGCCAGACCCTATGAGGAAGAGACCCAGTACTTC. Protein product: CASSARPYEEETQYF. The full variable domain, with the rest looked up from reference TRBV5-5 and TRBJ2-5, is DAGVTQSPTHLIKTRGQQVTLRCSPISGHKSVSWYQQVLGQGPQFIFQYYEKEERGRGNFPDRFSARQFPNYSSELNVNALLLGDSALYLCASSARPYEEETQYFGPGTRLLVL.

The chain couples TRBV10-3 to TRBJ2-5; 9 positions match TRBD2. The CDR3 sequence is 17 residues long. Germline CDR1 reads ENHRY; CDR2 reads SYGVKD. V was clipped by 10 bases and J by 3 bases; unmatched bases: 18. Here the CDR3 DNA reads TGTGCCACCAAACCCCCCACCGCGAGCGGGGGGAAAGAGACCCAGTACTTC. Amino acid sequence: CATKPPTASGGKETQYF.

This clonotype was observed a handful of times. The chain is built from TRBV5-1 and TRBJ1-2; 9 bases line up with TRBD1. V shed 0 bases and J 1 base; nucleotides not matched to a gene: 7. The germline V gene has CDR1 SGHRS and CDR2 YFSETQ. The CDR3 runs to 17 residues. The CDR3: CASSLAVRDRDNYGYTF. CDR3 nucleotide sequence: TGCGCCAGCAGCTTGGCCGTACGGGACAGGGATAACTATGGCTACACCTTC.

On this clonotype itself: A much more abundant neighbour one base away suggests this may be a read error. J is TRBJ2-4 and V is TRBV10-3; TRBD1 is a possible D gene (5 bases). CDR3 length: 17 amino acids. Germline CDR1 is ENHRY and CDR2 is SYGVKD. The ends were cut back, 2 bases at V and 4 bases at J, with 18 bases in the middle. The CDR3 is CAISEEYGRAAKNIQYF. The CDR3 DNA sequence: TGTGCCATCAGTGAGGAATATGGCAGGGCCGCAAAAAACATTCAGTACTTC.

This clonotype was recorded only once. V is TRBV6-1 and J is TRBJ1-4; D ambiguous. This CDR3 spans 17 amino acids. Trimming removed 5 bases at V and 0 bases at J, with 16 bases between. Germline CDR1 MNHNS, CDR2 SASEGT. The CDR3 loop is CASSRPLRRSTNEKLFF. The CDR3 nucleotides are TGTGCCAGCAGTCGTCCACTTAGACGGTCAACTAATGAAAAACTGTTTTTT.

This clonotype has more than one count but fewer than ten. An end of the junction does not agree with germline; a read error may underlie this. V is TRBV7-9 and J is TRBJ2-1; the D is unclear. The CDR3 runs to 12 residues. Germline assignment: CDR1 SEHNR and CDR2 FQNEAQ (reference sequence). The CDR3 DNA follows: TGTGCCAGCAGCCAAGATCGAGTTCTCGCGGTCTTC. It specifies CASSQDRVLAVF.